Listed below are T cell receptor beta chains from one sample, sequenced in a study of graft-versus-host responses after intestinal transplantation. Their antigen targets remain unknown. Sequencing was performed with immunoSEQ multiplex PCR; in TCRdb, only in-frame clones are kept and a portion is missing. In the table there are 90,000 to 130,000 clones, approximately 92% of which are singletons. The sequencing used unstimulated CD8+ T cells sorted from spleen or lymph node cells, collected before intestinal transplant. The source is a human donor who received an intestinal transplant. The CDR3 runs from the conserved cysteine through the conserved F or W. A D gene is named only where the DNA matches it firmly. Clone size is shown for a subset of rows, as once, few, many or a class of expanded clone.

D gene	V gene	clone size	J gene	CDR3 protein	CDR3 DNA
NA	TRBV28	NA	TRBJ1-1	CASSLANTEAFF	TGTGCCAGCAGTTTGGCGAACACTGAAGCTTTCTTT
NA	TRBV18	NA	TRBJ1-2	CASSLPTLETNYGYTF	TGTGCCAGCTCACTTCCGACCCTTGAAACTAACTATGGCTACACCTTC
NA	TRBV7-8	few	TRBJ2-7	CASSLLYEQYF	TGTGCCAGCAGCTTACTATACGAGCAGTACTTC
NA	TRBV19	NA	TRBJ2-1	CASSIGLVVDYNEQFF	TGTGCCAGTAGTATAGGACTAGTGGTGGATTACAATGAGCAGTTCTTC
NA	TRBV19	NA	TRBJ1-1	CASSILGGTEAFF	TGTGCCAGTAGTATTTTGGGGGGCACTGAAGCTTTCTTT
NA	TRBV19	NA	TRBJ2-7	CASSIALGFREQYF	TGTGCCAGTAGTATTGCGTTGGGGTTCCGGGAGCAGTACTTC
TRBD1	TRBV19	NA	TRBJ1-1	CASSIRTGENTEAFF	TGTGCCAGTAGTATAAGGACAGGGGAGAACACTGAAGCTTTCTTT
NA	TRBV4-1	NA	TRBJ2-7	CASSQERDWGFYEQYF	TGCGCCAGCAGCCAAGAGAGGGACTGGGGGTTCTACGAGCAGTACTTC
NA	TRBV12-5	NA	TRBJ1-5	CASGQPQHF	TGTGCTAGTGGTCAGCCCCAGCATTTT
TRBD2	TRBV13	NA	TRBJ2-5	CASTSRTSGRMKTQYF	TGTGCCAGCACCTCTAGGACTAGCGGGAGGATGAAGACCCAGTACTTC
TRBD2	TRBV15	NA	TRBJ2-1	CATSRDRVGGVNEQFF	TGTGCCACCAGCAGAGATAGGGTTGGGGGGGTCAATGAGCAGTTCTTC
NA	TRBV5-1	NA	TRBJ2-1	CASSLEARSDEQFF	TGCGCCAGCAGCTTGGAGGCTAGATCTGATGAGCAGTTCTTC
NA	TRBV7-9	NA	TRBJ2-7	CASSFTVGSSYEQYF	TGTGCCAGCAGCTTTACCGTGGGAAGCTCCTACGAGCAGTACTTC
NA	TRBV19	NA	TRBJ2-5	CASSIDGSSGETQYF	TGTGCCAGTAGTATAGACGGGAGTAGCGGAGAGACCCAGTACTTC
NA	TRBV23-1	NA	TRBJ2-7	CASSQWPRDEQYF	TGCGCCAGCAGTCAATGGCCTAGGGACGAGCAGTACTTC
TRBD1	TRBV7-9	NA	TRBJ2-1	CASSRRDSRSYNEQFF	TGTGCCAGCAGCCGCCGGGACAGCCGCTCCTACAATGAGCAGTTCTTC
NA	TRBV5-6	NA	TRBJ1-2	CASSLGTAIYGYTF	TGTGCCAGCAGCTTGGGGACAGCTATCTATGGCTACACCTTC
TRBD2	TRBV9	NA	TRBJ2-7	CASSVVELAGSGEQYF	TGTGCCAGCAGCGTAGTAGAACTAGCGGGATCGGGGGAGCAGTACTTC
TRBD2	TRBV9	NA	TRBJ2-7	CASSLAGTAPLYEQYF	TGTGCCAGCAGCCTAGCGGGTACCGCCCCGCTCTACGAGCAGTACTTC
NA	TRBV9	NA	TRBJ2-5	CASSGGMGEQETQYF	TGTGCCAGCAGCGGAGGAATGGGCGAGCAAGAGACCCAGTACTTC
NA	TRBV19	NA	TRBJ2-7	CASSMAGIGEQYF	TGTGCCAGTAGTATGGCAGGGATAGGAGAGCAGTACTTC
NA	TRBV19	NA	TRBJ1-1	CASSDDSLTEAFF	TGTGCCAGTAGTGACGATAGCCTTACTGAAGCTTTCTTT